The TCR beta chain under discussion was sequenced for a study of cytomegalovirus exposure and HLA in healthy donors. General study results and limits: In vitro data verified a few CMV-associated chains as specific for CMV antigens.

With respect to this clone: Its specificity is not known.

Amplification used 60 Vbeta primers and 13 Jbeta primers. The assay was immunoSEQ multiplex PCR, and TCRdb's table has in-frame clones only and misses some. The repertoire has roughly 100,000 clones, 70% to 80% of them found once; the top ten carry about 5.2%. The junction had 13 bases not matched to a gene; V was cut back by 5 bases and J by 4 bases. The CDR3 is 16 residues long. CDR1 and CDR2 (germline): GTSNPN, SVGIG (reference sequence). Sequencing was performed on PBMCs. The chain has TRBV30 and TRBJ1-4; 7 bases match TRBD1. The source is a female donor in good health and CMV-seropositive. The CDR3 sequence is CAWGNRPGTVNEKLFF. The CDR3 bases are TGTGCCTGGGGCAACCGCCCAGGGACAGTTAATGAAAAACTGTTTTTT.